These 32 T cell receptor beta chains were all obtained from the same sample, sequenced in a study of PD-1 blockade in classical Hodgkin lymphoma. Every patient relapsed after autologous stem cell transplantation, and brentuximab vedotin exposure varied. Applied to thawed PBMCs, magnetic negative selection was the method used to isolate CD8+ T cells. Data came from immunoSEQ multiplex PCR; TCRdb stores just in-frame clones and leaves some out. The top ten hold over 35% of the sample, which has more than 1,200 clones, 80% seen once. Material: CD8+ T cells from blood, obtained at baseline. These receptors all come from a human donor with classical Hodgkin lymphoma.

The chain has TRBV7-9 and TRBJ1-2, with 7 bases that match TRBD1. Trimming at V came to 5 bases and at J to 2 bases, leaving 8 bases not matched to a gene. Germline V gene sequence: CDR1 SEHNR, CDR2 FQNEAQ (reference sequence). CDR3 length: 15 amino acids. The DNA of the CDR3 is TGTGCCAGCAGCGCGGCCAACAGGGGAAACTATGGCTACACCTTC. It encodes CASSAANRGNYGYTF.

The CDR3 is CASSRRQDTEAFF. CDR3 nucleotides: TGCGCCAGCAGCCGCCGACAGGACACTGAAGCTTTCTTT. The chain joins TRBV5-1 to TRBJ1-1; tentatively, D is TRBD1 (6 bases). V lost 4 bases and J lost 3, with 10 bases in between. The CDR3 covers 13 residues. Germline V gene sequence: CDR1 SGHRS, CDR2 YFSETQ.

This rearrangement joins TRBV6-5 to TRBJ2-1; possibly TRBD2 for D (5 bases). In germline, CDR1 is MNHEY, CDR2 SVGAGI. This CDR3 contains 14 residues. Trimming took off 4 bases at V and 0 bases at J, with 7 bases between the two ends. The CDR3 sequence: CASSFSDSYNEQFF. The CDR3 DNA sequence: TGTGCCAGCAGTTTTAGCGACTCCTACAATGAGCAGTTCTTC.

The chain has TRBV5-6 and TRBJ2-1; TRBD1 or TRBD2 may be the D gene (5 bases each). Looked up from germline, CDR1 is SGHDT and CDR2 is YYEEEE. The CDR3 consists of 13 residues. Trimming removed 4 bases at V and 12 bases at J, with 17 bases between. The DNA for the CDR3 is TGTGCCAGCAGCCTAGGGACCTCCTGGGGGCAGTTCTTC. The encoded protein is CASSLGTSWGQFF. The full variable domain, its missing parts supplied by reference TRBV5-6 and TRBJ2-1, is DAGVTQSPTHLIKTRGQQVTLRCSPKSGHDTVSWYQQALGQGPQFIFQYYEEEERQRGNFPDRFSGHQFPNYSSELNVNALLLGDSALYLCASSLGTSWGQFFGPGTRLTVL.

Only one count was recorded for this clone. The chain joins TRBV15 to TRBJ1-3; the match to TRBD1 covers 9 bases. V trimming: 1 base; J trimming: 6 bases; junction bases outside the gene matches: 10. CDR3 size: 17 residues. Germline V gives CDR1 LNHNV, CDR2 YYDKDF (reference sequence). Here the CDR3 DNA reads TGTGCCACCAGCAGAGCCCGGGACAGGGAAATAGAAAACACCATATATTTT. Residues: CATSRARDREIENTIYF.

The gene calls are TRBV7-8 and TRBJ2-7; 14 nucleotides line up with TRBD2. CDR3 length: 15 residues. Germline values: CDR1 SGHVS, CDR2 FQNEAQ. The V and J ends lost 6 bases and 5 bases, in that order; junction bases with no gene match: 6. The CDR3, as DNA: TGTGCCAGCAGACGCGGGACTAGCGGGAGCAACGAGCAGTACTTC. Amino acids: CASRRGTSGSNEQYF.

V gene TRBV5-5 combines with J gene TRBJ2-3; 11 bases fit TRBD2. Trimming at V came to 0 bases and at J to 5 bases, leaving 8 bases not matched to a gene. The length of the CDR3 is 17 residues. From germline, CDR1 is SGHKS and CDR2 YYEKEE (reference sequence). CDR3 bases: TGTGCCAGCAGCTTGGCGCTAGCGGGGGGCCGGGGAGATACGCAGTATTTT. Amino acid sequence: CASSLALAGGRGDTQYF.

V and J are TRBV15 and TRBJ2-5; 9 bases fit TRBD1. This CDR3 has 14 residues. CDR1 is LNHNV, CDR2 YYDKDF, per germline (reference sequence). V was clipped by 5 bases and J by 4 bases; unmatched bases: 5. DNA for the CDR3: TGTGCCACCAGCTCTCCGGACAGGGGAGAGACCCAGTACTTC. Translation: CATSSPDRGETQYF. Looking up the rest from reference TRBV15 and TRBJ2-5 gives the full variable domain: DAMVIQNPRYQVTQFGKPVTLSCSQTLNHNVMYWYQQKSSQAPKLLFHYYDKDFNNEADTPDNFQSRRPNTSFCFLDIRSPGLGDTAMYLCATSSPDRGETQYFGPGTRLLVL.

J is TRBJ2-7 and V is TRBV5-1; no definite D call. The CDR3 is 14 residues long. CDR1 and CDR2 (germline): SGHRS, YFSETQ. V dropped 0 bases and J dropped 2 bases, with 9 bases sitting between them. As DNA, the CDR3 is TGCGCCAGCAGCTTGGCGGGCGGAACCTACGAGCAGTACTTC. It is translated as CASSLAGGTYEQYF.

The chain links TRBV5-8 to TRBJ1-2; D may be TRBD1 (5 bases). Germline values: CDR1 SGHTS, CDR2 YDEGEE. The CDR3 is 11 amino acids. Trimming took off 3 bases at V and 12 bases at J, with 12 bases between the two ends. CDR3 amino acids: CASSSTVENTF. The CDR3 coding sequence is TGTGCCAGCAGCTCGACAGTAGAGAACACCTTC. Drawing the rest from reference TRBV5-8 and TRBJ1-2, the complete variable domain is EAGVTQSPTHLIKTRGQQATLRCSPISGHTSVYWYQQALGLGLQFLLWYDEGEERNRGNFPPRFSGRQFPNYSSELNVNALELEDSALYLCASSSTVENTFGSGTRLTVV.

The chain links TRBV4-3 to TRBJ2-7; D is ambiguous. V lost 6 bases and J lost 2, with 17 bases in between. Germline V gene data show CDR1 as LGHNA and CDR2 as YSLEER. This CDR3 region has 15 residues. The CDR3 DNA sequence: TGCGCCAGCAGTGAAGCACAGACTCCCCCCTACGAGCAGTACTTC. Protein product: CASSEAQTPPYEQYF.

In this sample, this clone turned up once. The genes are TRBV4-1 and TRBJ2-7, with D possibly being TRBD1 (6 bases). CDR1 is MGHRA and CDR2 is YSYEKL in the germline V gene. The CDR3 runs to 16 residues. With 0 bases removed from V and 3 bases from J, the gap between germline ends came to 15 bases. In nucleotides, the CDR3 is TGCGCCAGCAGCCAAGATCCAGGGGTCTTGAGCTACGAGCAGTACTTC. Translation gives CASSQDPGVLSYEQYF.

This clone occurred once. The chain recombines TRBV15 with TRBJ2-7; D remains ambiguous. The V end lost 6 bases, the J end lost 0 bases, and 12 bases lay between the germline ends. Germline V gene data show CDR1 as LNHNV and CDR2 as YYDKDF (reference sequence). The CDR3 extends over 14 amino acids. The CDR3 DNA reads as TGTGCCACCAGAAGCCATGCGAGCTCCTACGAGCAGTACTTC. Its protein is CATRSHASSYEQYF.

The genes are TRBV10-1 and TRBJ1-4; D not resolved. The CDR3 length is 12 residues. Trimming took off 3 bases at V and 11 bases at J, with 10 bases between the two ends. CDR1 is WNHNN, CDR2 SYGVQD, per germline (reference sequence). The CDR3 DNA follows: TGCGCCAGCAGTGAATCAACGGAGAAACTGTTTTTT. Protein sequence: CASSESTEKLFF.

The J gene is TRBJ1-5, the V gene TRBV21-1. TRBV21-1 is termed a pseudogene. This CDR3 is built from 14 residues. The CDR3 spells CASSGRLSNQPQHF. CDR3 sequence (DNA): TGTGCCAGTTCCGGACGTCTTAGCAATCAGCCCCAGCATTTT.

The table lists this clone with a count of one. The chain employs TRBV6-4 and TRBJ2-1; D remains unclear. V lost 3 bases and J 6 bases, leaving 15 bases between the germline ends. Germline CDR1 is MRHNA and CDR2 is SNTAGT. The CDR3 has 15 amino acids. CDR3 coding DNA: TGTGCCAGCAGTGAAAGGCCGAATAGGATCAATGAGCAGTTCTTC. Translating gives CASSERPNRINEQFF.

V is TRBV9 and J is TRBJ2-7; no clear D. V lost 3 bases and J 2 bases, leaving 15 bases between the germline ends. The CDR3 totals 15 residues. Germline V CDR1 and CDR2: SGDLS, YYNGEE. CDR3 sequence: CASSAGPGLPYEQYF. The CDR3 DNA reads TGTGCCAGCAGCGCCGGCCCCGGGCTCCCCTACGAGCAGTACTTC.

This clone was counted a single time. The chain has TRBV9 and TRBJ2-3, with D maybe TRBD2 (7 bases). CDR1 and CDR2 from the germline V gene are SGDLS and YYNGEE. The CDR3 is made up of 17 amino acids. Trimming removed 4 bases at V and 2 bases at J, with 20 bases between. CDR3 nucleotide sequence: TGTGCCAGCAGCCCAACCCTGGGCGGGGGCCCCACAGATACGCAGTATTTT. It encodes CASSPTLGGGPTDTQYF.

The chain links TRBV30 to TRBJ1-4; D gene uncertain. Trimming removed 1 base at V and 3 bases at J, with 9 bases between. From germline, CDR1 is GTSNPN and CDR2 SVGIG (reference sequence). The CDR3 is made up of 14 amino acids. The CDR3 loop is CAWSAGIPNEKLFF. CDR3 sequence (DNA): TGTGCCTGGAGTGCGGGGATCCCTAATGAAAAACTGTTTTTT.

In regard to this clone: An end of the junction does not agree with germline; a read error may underlie this. V and J are TRBV4-2 and TRBJ2-1; the D is unclear. Germline CDR1 LGHNA, CDR2 YNFKEQ. This CDR3 region has 15 residues. DNA of the CDR3: TGTGCCAGCAGCCAAGAGAGGCACCCTTACAAGGAGCAGTTCTTC. Its translation is CASSQERHPYKEQFF.

The chain employs TRBV6-4 and TRBJ2-3; 7 nucleotides agree with TRBD1. The trim removed 4 bases at V and 4 bases at J, leaving 8 bases unmatched. Per the germline V gene, CDR1 is MRHNA and CDR2 is SNTAGT. This CDR3 has 15 residues. The CDR3 DNA sequence: TGTGCCAGCAGTGTCGAAACGGGACAGTCAGATACGCAGTATTTT. It is translated as CASSVETGQSDTQYF.

The chain uses TRBV7-9 and TRBJ2-1; D remains ambiguous. The CDR3 has 11 amino acids. The V end lost 7 bases, the J end lost 9 bases, and 10 bases lay between the germline ends. Germline CDR1 is SEHNR and CDR2 is FQNEAQ (reference sequence). For the CDR3, the DNA is TGTGCCAGCATTTACGGCCCTGAGCAGTTCTTC. Encoded protein: CASIYGPEQFF.

In its sample, this clone was seen a few times. The chain employs TRBV19 and TRBJ2-1; D not certain. The V end lost 1 base, the J end lost 5 bases, and 12 bases lay between the germline ends. Germline V lookup: CDR1 LNHDA, CDR2 SQIVND (reference sequence). This CDR3 region has 15 residues. CDR3 in amino acids: CASSIGPLEHNEQFF. In nucleotides, the CDR3 is TGTGCCAGTAGTATAGGGCCGCTCGAGCACAATGAGCAGTTCTTC. The full variable domain, its missing parts supplied by reference TRBV19 and TRBJ2-1, is DGGITQSPKYLFRKEGQNVTLSCEQNLNHDAMYWYRQDPGQGLRLIYYSQIVNDFQKGDIAEGYSVSREKKESFPLTVTSAQKNPTAFYLCASSIGPLEHNEQFFGPGTRLTVL.

The CDR3 loop is CASSLTGANEKLFF. The CDR3 coding sequence is TGTGCCAGCAGCTTGACAGGTGCTAATGAAAAACTGTTTTTT. V is TRBV5-5 and J is TRBJ1-4; tentatively, D is TRBD1 (5 bases). The CDR3 extends over 14 amino acids. Germline loops: CDR1 SGHKS, CDR2 YYEKEE (reference sequence). The V end was cut by 1 base, the J end by 3 bases, with 7 bases between.

This clone qualifies as hyperexpanded. The chain links TRBV10-2 to TRBJ1-1, with unresolved D. Trimming shortened V by 7 bases and J by 1 base, and 4 bases separated the two germline ends. Germline values: CDR1 WSHSY, CDR2 SAAADI. This CDR3 spans 11 amino acids. The CDR3 nucleotides read TGCGCCAGCACCCAGAACACTGAAGCTTTCTTT. Encoded protein: CASTQNTEAFF.

The chain uses TRBV7-5 and TRBJ2-5. TRBV7-5 is labeled a pseudogene. This CDR3 is built from 11 residues. CDR3 region: CASTNRDDKYF. CDR3 nucleotide sequence: TGTGCCAGTACAAACCGGGACGACAAGTACTTC.

The CDR3 is CASSFTGPYEQYF. CDR3 in DNA: TGTGCCAGCAGTTTTACAGGCCCCTACGAGCAGTACTTC. The V and J genes are TRBV27 and TRBJ2-7; weak D call: TRBD1 (5 bases). Trimming took 3 bases from V and 2 from J, leaving 8 bases between them. The CDR3 spans 13 residues. CDR1 and CDR2 (germline): MNHEY, SMNVEV (reference sequence).

The CDR3 bases are TGTGCCAGCGGTGAGACGAGCGAGCAGTACTTC. Translating gives CASGETSEQYF. The V and J genes are TRBV27 and TRBJ2-7; the D is unclear. The CDR3 extends over 11 amino acids. Trimming removed 8 bases from V and 6 bases from J, with 11 bases in between. Germline CDR1 reads MNHEY; CDR2 reads SMNVEV (reference sequence).

The chain has TRBV30 and TRBJ2-7, with D perhaps matching TRBD1 (6 bases). The V end was cut by 0 bases, the J end by 6 bases, with 9 bases between. The CDR3 consists of 12 residues. The V gene's germline CDR1 is GTSNPN and CDR2 SVGIG (reference sequence). CDR3 sequence (DNA): TGTGCCTGGAGTGTGGGCAGGGGCGAGCAGTACTTC. Its protein is CAWSVGRGEQYF. The full variable domain, completed using reference TRBV30 and TRBJ2-7, is SQTIHQWPATLVQPVGSPLSLECTVEGTSNPNLYWYRQAAGRGLQLLFYSVGIGQISSEVPQNLSASRPQDRQFILSSKKLLLSDSGFYLCAWSVGRGEQYFGPGTRLTVT.

This clone is labeled as large. V is TRBV10-2 and J is TRBJ2-7, with D possibly being TRBD2 (6 bases). Germline V lookup: CDR1 WSHSY, CDR2 SAAADI. Between the trimmed V and J ends, which lost 3 bases and 6 bases, there was a span of 21 bases. This CDR3 is 16 amino acids long. CDR3 in amino acids: CASSEGYGTGVSEQYF. DNA of the CDR3: TGCGCCAGCAGTGAAGGTTACGGGACTGGGGTTTCCGAGCAGTACTTC.

V gene TRBV28 combines with J gene TRBJ1-5, with D maybe TRBD1 (5 bases). Trimming took off 6 bases at V and 6 bases at J, with 21 bases between the two ends. CDR3 length: 16 amino acids. Germline values: CDR1 MDHEN, CDR2 SYDVKM. CDR3 region: CASSPRDPSSGQPQHF. DNA for the CDR3: TGTGCCAGCAGCCCCCGGGACCCATCTTCGGGTCAGCCCCAGCATTTT.

This chain links TRBV19 with TRBJ2-1; the D gene is possibly TRBD1 (6 bases). V was clipped by 3 bases and J by 9 bases, with 21 bases between them. The germline gives CDR1 LNHDA, CDR2 SQIVND (reference sequence). The CDR3 sequence is 16 residues long. CDR3: CASSIGVQGRVSEQFF. The CDR3 bases are TGTGCCAGTAGTATCGGTGTACAGGGTCGGGTCAGTGAGCAGTTCTTC.